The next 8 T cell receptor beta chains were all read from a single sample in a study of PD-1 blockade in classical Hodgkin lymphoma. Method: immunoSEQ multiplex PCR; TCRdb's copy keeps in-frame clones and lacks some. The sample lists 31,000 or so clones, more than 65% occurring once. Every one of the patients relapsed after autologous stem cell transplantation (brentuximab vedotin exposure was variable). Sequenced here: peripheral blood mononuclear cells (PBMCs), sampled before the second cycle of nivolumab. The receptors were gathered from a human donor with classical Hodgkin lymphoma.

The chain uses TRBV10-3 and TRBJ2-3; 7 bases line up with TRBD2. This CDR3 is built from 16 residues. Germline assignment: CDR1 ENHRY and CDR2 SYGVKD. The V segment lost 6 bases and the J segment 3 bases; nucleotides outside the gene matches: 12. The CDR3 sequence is CAIRGLGRGVTDTQYF. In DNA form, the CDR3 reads TGTGCCATCAGAGGGTTAGGTCGGGGGGTGACAGATACGCAGTATTTT.

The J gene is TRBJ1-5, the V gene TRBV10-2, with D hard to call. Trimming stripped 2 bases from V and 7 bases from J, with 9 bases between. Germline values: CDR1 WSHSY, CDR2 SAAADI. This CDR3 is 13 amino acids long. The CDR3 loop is CASSEAGWQPQHF. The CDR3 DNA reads TGCGCCAGCAGTGAGGCGGGCTGGCAGCCCCAGCATTTT.

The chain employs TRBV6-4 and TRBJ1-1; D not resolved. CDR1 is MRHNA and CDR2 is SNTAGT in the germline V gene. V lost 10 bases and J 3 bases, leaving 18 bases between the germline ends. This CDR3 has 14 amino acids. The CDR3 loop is CAIYSGRSDTEAFF. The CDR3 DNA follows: TGTGCCATCTATAGCGGGAGGTCGGACACTGAAGCTTTCTTT.

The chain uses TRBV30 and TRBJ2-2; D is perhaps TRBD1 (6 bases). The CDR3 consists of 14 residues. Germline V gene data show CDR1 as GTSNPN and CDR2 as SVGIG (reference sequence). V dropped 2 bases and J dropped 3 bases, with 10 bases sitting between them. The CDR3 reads CAWSTGLYTGELFF. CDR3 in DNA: TGTGCCTGGAGTACAGGGCTATACACCGGGGAGCTGTTTTTT. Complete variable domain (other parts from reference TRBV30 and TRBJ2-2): SQTIHQWPATLVQPVGSPLSLECTVEGTSNPNLYWYRQAAGRGLQLLFYSVGIGQISSEVPQNLSASRPQDRQFILSSKKLLLSDSGFYLCAWSTGLYTGELFFGEGSRLTVL.

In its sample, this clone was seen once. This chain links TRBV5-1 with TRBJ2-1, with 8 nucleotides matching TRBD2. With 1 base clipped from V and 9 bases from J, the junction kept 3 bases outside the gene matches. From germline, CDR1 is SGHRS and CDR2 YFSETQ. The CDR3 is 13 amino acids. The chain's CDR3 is CASSLFAGGEQFF. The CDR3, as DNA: TGCGCCAGCAGCTTGTTTGCGGGAGGTGAGCAGTTCTTC.

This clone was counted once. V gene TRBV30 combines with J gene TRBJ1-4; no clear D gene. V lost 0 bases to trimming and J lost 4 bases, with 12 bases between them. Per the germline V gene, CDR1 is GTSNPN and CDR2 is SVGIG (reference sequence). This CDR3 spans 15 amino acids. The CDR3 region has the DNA TGTGCCTGGAGTGTATTGGGCAGCTATAATGAAAAACTGTTTTTT. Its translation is CAWSVLGSYNEKLFF.

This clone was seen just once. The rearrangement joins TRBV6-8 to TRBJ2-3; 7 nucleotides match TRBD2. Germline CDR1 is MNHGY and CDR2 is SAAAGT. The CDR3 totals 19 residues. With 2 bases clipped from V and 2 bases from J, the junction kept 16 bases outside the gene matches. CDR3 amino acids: CASSYRVRQLAETTDTQYF. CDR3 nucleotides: TGTGCCAGCAGTTACCGCGTGAGACAGCTAGCGGAGACCACAGATACGCAGTATTTT.

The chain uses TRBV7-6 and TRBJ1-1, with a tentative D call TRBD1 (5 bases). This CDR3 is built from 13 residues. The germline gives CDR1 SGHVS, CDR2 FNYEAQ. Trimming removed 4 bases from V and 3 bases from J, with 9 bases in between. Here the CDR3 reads CASSSQEYTEAFF. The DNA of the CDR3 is TGTGCCAGCAGCTCACAGGAGTACACTGAAGCTTTCTTT.